The entry below gives a single T cell receptor (beta chain) sequence along with its context. Its antigen is unknown. The data originate from a study of T-cell reconstitution after alpha-beta-depleted transplantation in children. TCRbeta library preparation incorporated unique molecular identifiers. TCRdb passed the PCR reads through MiXCR, listing each CDR3 protein once. The data hold hundreds of thousands of distinct CDR3 sequences, with less than 20% observed a single time. Findings of the study overall: Alpha-beta T cells about two months after transplant reportedly derived from several hundred expanded graft clones. Recipient T cells and thymic progenitors that survived were the source of the high TCRbeta diversity seen at day 60 in some patients. From newly produced T cells came most of the T-cell counts and diversity one year after transplant.

The CDR3 is 15 amino acids. The germline V gene has CDR1 MNHNS and CDR2 SASEGT. Trimming stripped 5 bases from V and 4 bases from J, with 17 bases between. The genes are TRBV6-1 and TRBJ1-1; the D gene is possibly TRBD1 (6 bases). The sequence derives from a male patient between 10 and 17 years old who had a stem cell transplant for acute lymphoblastic leukemia, so the T cells may come from the graft donor. The source material was PBMCs, mostly from graft donor cells, sampled 360 days after TCRalphabeta/CD19-depleted stem cell transplant. The DNA for the CDR3 is TGTGCCAGCAGTCGCACACAGGGAAGCGCCACTGAAGCTTTCTTT. Translating it yields CASSRTQGSATEAFF.